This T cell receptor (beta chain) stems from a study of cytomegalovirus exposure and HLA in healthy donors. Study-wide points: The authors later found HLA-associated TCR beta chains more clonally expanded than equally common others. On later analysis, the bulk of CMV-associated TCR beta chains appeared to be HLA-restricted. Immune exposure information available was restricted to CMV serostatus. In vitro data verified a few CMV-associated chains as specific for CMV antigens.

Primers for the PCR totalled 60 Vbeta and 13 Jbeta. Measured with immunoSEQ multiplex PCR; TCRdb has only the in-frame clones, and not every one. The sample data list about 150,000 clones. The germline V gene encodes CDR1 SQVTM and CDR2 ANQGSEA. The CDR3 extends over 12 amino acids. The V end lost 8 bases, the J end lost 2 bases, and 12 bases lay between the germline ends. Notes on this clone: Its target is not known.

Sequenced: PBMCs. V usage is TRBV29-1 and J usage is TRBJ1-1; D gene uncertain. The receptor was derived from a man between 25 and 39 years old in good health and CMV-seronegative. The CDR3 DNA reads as TGCAGCTTTTCTGAGGGCAACACTGAAGCTTTCTTT. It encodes CSFSEGNTEAFF.